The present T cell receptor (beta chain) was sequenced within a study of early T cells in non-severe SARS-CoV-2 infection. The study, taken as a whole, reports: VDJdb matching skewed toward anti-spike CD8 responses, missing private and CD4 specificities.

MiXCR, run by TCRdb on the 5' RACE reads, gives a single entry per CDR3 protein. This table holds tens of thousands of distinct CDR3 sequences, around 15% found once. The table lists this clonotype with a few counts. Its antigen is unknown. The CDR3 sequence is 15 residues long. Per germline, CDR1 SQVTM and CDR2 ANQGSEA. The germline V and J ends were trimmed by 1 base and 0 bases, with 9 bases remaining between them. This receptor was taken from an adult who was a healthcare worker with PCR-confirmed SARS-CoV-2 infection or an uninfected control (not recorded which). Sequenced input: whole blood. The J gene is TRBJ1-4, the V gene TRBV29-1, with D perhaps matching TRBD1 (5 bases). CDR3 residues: CSVEVQGATNEKLFF. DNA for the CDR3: TGCAGCGTTGAAGTCCAGGGCGCAACTAATGAAAAACTGTTTTTT.